These 26 T cell receptor beta chains were sequenced from one sample in a study of cytomegalovirus exposure and HLA in healthy donors. With 60 Vbeta and 13 Jbeta primers, the PCR was carried out. Profiling relied on immunoSEQ multiplex PCR, and the TCRdb table lists in-frame clones only, not all of them. The listing records 100,000 to 150,000 clones. What was sequenced was PBMCs. The source of these receptors is a woman aged 40-49 years in good health and CMV-seropositive.

For the CDR3, the DNA is TGTGCCAGCAGGGGGACAGGCGGCGGCAATCAGCCCCAGCATTTT. It translates to CASRGTGGGNQPQHF. The chain couples TRBV28 to TRBJ1-5, with 8 positions matching TRBD1. The CDR3 has 15 amino acids. J gave up 2 bases and V 6 bases, and 6 bases lay outside the gene matches. Looked up from germline, CDR1 is MDHEN and CDR2 is SYDVKM. Supplemented by reference TRBV28 and TRBJ1-5, the full variable domain reads DVKVTQSSRYLVKRTGEKVFLECVQDMDHENMFWYRQDPGLGLRLIYFSYDVKMKEKGDIPEGYSVSREKKERFSLILESASTNQTSMYLCASRGTGGGNQPQHFGDGTRLSIL.

This sequence joins TRBV5-6 and TRBJ2-7; D not resolved. The CDR3 extends over 11 amino acids. In germline, CDR1 is SGHDT, CDR2 YYEEEE. Trimming took off 1 base at V and 6 bases at J, with 5 bases between the two ends. CDR3 in DNA: TGTGCCAGCAGCTTGAGACTCGAGCAGTACTTC. Amino acid sequence: CASSLRLEQYF.

The rearrangement links TRBV4-2 to TRBJ2-1; 7 bases map to TRBD2. The CDR3 length is 13 residues. Germline loops: CDR1 LGHNA, CDR2 YNFKEQ. The trim removed 6 bases at V and 8 bases at J, leaving 7 bases unmatched. CDR3 bases: TGTGCCAGCAGATTGACTAGCTCAGATGAGCAGTTCTTC. It specifies CASRLTSSDEQFF.

V gene TRBV5-1 combines with J gene TRBJ2-4, with 11 nucleotides matching TRBD1. J gave up 2 bases and V 3 bases, and 10 bases lay outside the gene matches. Germline V gives CDR1 SGHRS, CDR2 YFSETQ. This CDR3 comprises 18 residues. CDR3 sequence reads: CASSSEPGQGVSKNIQYF. As DNA, the CDR3 is TGCGCCAGCAGCTCGGAACCGGGACAGGGGGTTTCCAAAAACATTCAGTACTTC.

The rearrangement uses TRBV30 and TRBJ2-1, with a tentative D call TRBD2 (6 bases). In germline, CDR1 is GTSNPN, CDR2 SVGIG (reference sequence). The CDR3 spans 12 residues. The ends were cut back, 3 bases at V and 7 bases at J, with 10 bases in the middle. The CDR3: CAWRGDLNEQFF. DNA for the CDR3: TGTGCCTGGAGGGGGGACTTAAATGAGCAGTTCTTC.

V gene TRBV6-5 combines with J gene TRBJ1-5; 9 bases agree with TRBD1. V trimming: 7 bases; J trimming: 4 bases; junction bases outside the gene matches: 2. CDR3 length equals 13 residues. Germline values: CDR1 MNHEY, CDR2 SVGAGI. The CDR3 DNA reads as TGTGCCAGCAAACAGGGGGCTAATCAGCCCCAGCATTTT. Protein: CASKQGANQPQHF.

The chain has TRBV7-9 and TRBJ1-2; 7 bases map to TRBD1. Germline assignment: CDR1 SEHNR and CDR2 FQNEAQ (reference sequence). J gave up 8 bases and V 5 bases, and 11 bases lay outside the gene matches. The CDR3 runs to 14 residues. The CDR3 reads CASSRGGSGGGYTF. CDR3 bases: TGTGCCAGCAGCCGTGGCGGGTCAGGGGGAGGCTACACCTTC.

CDR3 protein: CASDGTSGYEQYF. The CDR3, as DNA: TGTGCCTCAGACGGGACTAGCGGGTACGAGCAGTACTTC. This chain uses TRBV30 with TRBJ2-7, with 12 bases fitting TRBD2. CDR1 GTSNPN and CDR2 SVGIG come from the germline V gene (reference sequence). The CDR3 contains 13 residues. Germline trimming cut 7 bases from V and 4 bases from J; bases unmatched to any gene: 5. Complete variable domain (other parts from reference TRBV30 and TRBJ2-7): SQTIHQWPATLVQPVGSPLSLECTVEGTSNPNLYWYRQAAGRGLQLLFYSVGIGQISSEVPQNLSASRPQDRQFILSSKKLLLSDSGFYLCASDGTSGYEQYFGPGTRLTVT.

The chain joins TRBV9 to TRBJ1-2; D perhaps matches TRBD1 (5 bases). Germline V gives CDR1 SGDLS, CDR2 YYNGEE. V lost 1 base and J 7 bases, leaving 14 bases between the germline ends. The CDR3 length is 14 residues. The CDR3 sequence: CASSVTWRGGGYTF. Written as DNA, the CDR3 is TGTGCCAGCAGCGTAACTTGGAGGGGCGGTGGCTACACCTTC.

The gene calls are TRBV10-1 and TRBJ2-5; 16 bases map to TRBD2. The DNA matches TRBJ2-7 better at its end, which makes the J call doubtful. Germline-derived CDR1 and CDR2 are WNHNN and SYGVQD (reference sequence). The CDR3 covers 15 residues. CDR3 protein: CASSGTSGRAYEQYF. CDR3 bases: TGCGCCAGCAGCGGGACTAGCGGGAGGGCCTACGAGCAGTACTTC.

The chain uses TRBV7-9 and TRBJ1-2, with a tentative D call TRBD1 (6 bases). Trimming cost V 1 base and J 4 bases, with 10 bases left between them. The CDR3 consists of 14 residues. Germline-derived CDR1 and CDR2 are SEHNR and FQNEAQ (reference sequence). The CDR3 bases are TGTGCCAGCAGCTTAGAGGGGGATGGCTATGGCTACACCTTC. Protein sequence: CASSLEGDGYGYTF.

The gene calls are TRBV19 and TRBJ1-5; TRBD1 is a possible D gene (5 bases). The CDR3 consists of 13 residues. Germline-derived CDR1 and CDR2 are LNHDA and SQIVND (reference sequence). The V end lost 6 bases, the J end lost 6 bases, and 12 bases lay between the germline ends. The CDR3 region has the DNA TGTGCCAGTAGAGACGACAGAGCTCAGCCCCAGCATTTT. Its protein is CASRDDRAQPQHF.

J is TRBJ2-2 and V is TRBV29-1, with TRBD2 matching 9 bases. Germline V gene sequence: CDR1 SQVTM, CDR2 ANQGSEA. The CDR3 has 16 residues. The CDR3 DNA reads TGCAACCTGGGTTCGGCTAGCGGGAAAGTTCGCGGGGAGCTGTTTTTT. This translates into CNLGSASGKVRGELFF.

This rearrangement joins TRBV4-1 to TRBJ2-3, with D possibly matching TRBD1 (5 bases). CDR1 and CDR2 (germline): MGHRA, YSYEKL. The V gene lost 0 bases and the J gene lost 1 base, with 5 bases spanning the gap. The CDR3 covers 14 residues. The CDR3 protein is CASSQEGGTDTQYF. The CDR3 DNA sequence: TGCGCCAGCAGCCAAGAAGGGGGCACAGATACGCAGTATTTT.

This sequence joins TRBV5-4 and TRBJ2-5; 9 nucleotides line up with TRBD1. The CDR3 consists of 16 residues. V lost 4 bases to trimming and J lost 5 bases; unmatched junction nucleotides: 12. Germline V lookup: CDR1 SGHNT, CDR2 YYREEE (reference sequence). For the CDR3, the DNA is TGTGCCAGCAGCCCGACCGGGACAGGGAGCGCGGAGACCCAGTACTTC. It is translated as CASSPTGTGSAETQYF.

The gene calls are TRBV11-2 and TRBJ2-7; TRBD2 aligns across 8 bases. The germline V gene encodes CDR1 SGHAT and CDR2 FQNNGV. This CDR3 has 16 amino acids. V shed 5 bases and J 2 bases; nucleotides not matched to a gene: 11. DNA for the CDR3: TGTGCCAGCAGCCTTCAAGCAGCGGGAGTCCCCTACGAGCAGTACTTC. It yields the protein CASSLQAAGVPYEQYF. The whole variable domain, remainder taken from reference TRBV11-2 and TRBJ2-7, is EAGVAQSPRYKIIEKRQSVAFWCNPISGHATLYWYQQILGQGPKLLIQFQNNGVVDDSQLPKDRFSAERLKGVDSTLKIQPAKLEDSAVYLCASSLQAAGVPYEQYFGPGTRLTVT.

CDR3 DNA sequence: TGTGCCAGCAGCCTAACAGGGTTGAGCCAGCCCCAGCATTTT. Amino acids: CASSLTGLSQPQHF. V gene TRBV2 combines with J gene TRBJ1-5; a possible D gene is TRBD1 (6 bases). This CDR3 contains 14 residues. Trimming left V 6 bases short and J 7 bases short, with 16 bases between. The germline V gene has CDR1 SNHLY and CDR2 FYNNEI.

This chain connects TRBV9 to TRBJ2-3, with TRBD2 identical over 12 bases. The trim removed 0 bases at V and 10 bases at J, leaving 9 bases unmatched. This CDR3 comprises 16 residues. Germline V gives CDR1 SGDLS, CDR2 YYNGEE. The chain's CDR3 is CASSVELAGGSYAQYF. The CDR3 DNA follows: TGTGCCAGCAGCGTAGAACTAGCGGGAGGATCATACGCGCAGTATTTT.

The chain couples TRBV28 to TRBJ2-5, with TRBD1 as a possible D gene (5 bases). CDR3 length equals 14 residues. Germline lookup yields CDR1 MDHEN and CDR2 SYDVKM. Trimming stripped 5 bases from V and 5 bases from J, with 15 bases between. The CDR3 loop is CASSGARGRETQYF. As DNA, the CDR3 is TGTGCCAGCAGTGGGGCAAGGGGCCGGGAGACCCAGTACTTC.

The chain links TRBV7-9 to TRBJ2-5, with a weak D call TRBD1 (5 bases). There are 14 residues in the CDR3. V lost 2 bases and J 4 bases, leaving 11 bases between the germline ends. CDR1 and CDR2 from the germline V gene are SEHNR and FQNEAQ (reference sequence). The CDR3, as DNA: TGTGCCAGCAGCTTATCGGCAAGGGGAGAGACCCAGTACTTC. The encoded protein is CASSLSARGETQYF.

The chain joins TRBV11-3 to TRBJ2-7; D not resolved. This CDR3 spans 13 amino acids. Trimming pared 1 base from V and 0 bases from J, leaving 4 bases between. CDR1 and CDR2 from the germline V gene are SGHNT and YENEEA. For the CDR3, the DNA is TGTGCCAGCAGCTTAGCCCACTCCTACGAGCAGTACTTC. Its translation: CASSLAHSYEQYF. The variable domain in full, completed from reference TRBV11-3 and TRBJ2-7, reads EAGVVQSPRYKIIEKKQPVAFWCNPISGHNTLYWYLQNLGQGPELLIRYENEEAVDDSQLPKDRFSAERLKGVDSTLKIQPAELGDSAVYLCASSLAHSYEQYFGPGTRLTVT.

The chain is built from TRBV28 and TRBJ2-3, with TRBD1 identical over 8 bases. J was trimmed by 3 bases and V by 4 bases; bases with no gene match: 12. CDR3 length equals 17 residues. Germline V gene sequence: CDR1 MDHEN, CDR2 SYDVKM. The CDR3 spells CASSSVPGGGQTDTQYF. The CDR3 DNA is TGTGCCAGCAGTTCCGTTCCAGGGGGCGGTCAAACAGATACGCAGTATTTT.

The rearrangement uses TRBV11-2 and TRBJ2-7, with 7 bases identical to TRBD1. J was trimmed by 3 bases and V by 6 bases; bases with no gene match: 2. The CDR3 extends over 12 amino acids. Germline V gene lookup returns CDR1 SGHAT and CDR2 FQNNGV. The CDR3 spells CASRRQGYEQYF. The CDR3 bases are TGTGCCAGCAGGCGACAGGGCTACGAGCAGTACTTC.

V is TRBV5-5 and J is TRBJ2-1, with TRBD2 matching 9 bases. This CDR3 is built from 15 residues. Unmatched junction bases numbered 4, after V lost 0 bases and J lost 6 bases. Germline V gene sequence: CDR1 SGHKS, CDR2 YYEKEE (reference sequence). The CDR3 nucleotides are TGTGCCAGCAGCTTGGTAGCGGGGGTTGTCAATGAGCAGTTCTTC. It is translated as CASSLVAGVVNEQFF.

V is TRBV11-1 and J is TRBJ1-1, with 7 nucleotides matching TRBD1. J lost 4 bases, V lost 5 bases, and 10 bases had no gene match. The germline gives CDR1 SGHAT, CDR2 FQDESV (reference sequence). The CDR3 sequence is 15 residues long. This chain's CDR3 is CASSLRQGRVTEAFF. DNA for the CDR3: TGTGCCAGCAGCCTAAGACAGGGCCGTGTCACTGAAGCTTTCTTT.

This chain links TRBV27 with TRBJ2-3; D is perhaps TRBD1 (5 bases). There are 14 residues in the CDR3. V gave up 5 bases and J gave up 4 bases, with 13 bases separating them. The germline gives CDR1 MNHEY, CDR2 SMNVEV (reference sequence). The CDR3 spells CASSPRGWADTQYF. CDR3 sequence (DNA): TGTGCCAGCAGTCCAAGGGGTTGGGCAGATACGCAGTATTTT.